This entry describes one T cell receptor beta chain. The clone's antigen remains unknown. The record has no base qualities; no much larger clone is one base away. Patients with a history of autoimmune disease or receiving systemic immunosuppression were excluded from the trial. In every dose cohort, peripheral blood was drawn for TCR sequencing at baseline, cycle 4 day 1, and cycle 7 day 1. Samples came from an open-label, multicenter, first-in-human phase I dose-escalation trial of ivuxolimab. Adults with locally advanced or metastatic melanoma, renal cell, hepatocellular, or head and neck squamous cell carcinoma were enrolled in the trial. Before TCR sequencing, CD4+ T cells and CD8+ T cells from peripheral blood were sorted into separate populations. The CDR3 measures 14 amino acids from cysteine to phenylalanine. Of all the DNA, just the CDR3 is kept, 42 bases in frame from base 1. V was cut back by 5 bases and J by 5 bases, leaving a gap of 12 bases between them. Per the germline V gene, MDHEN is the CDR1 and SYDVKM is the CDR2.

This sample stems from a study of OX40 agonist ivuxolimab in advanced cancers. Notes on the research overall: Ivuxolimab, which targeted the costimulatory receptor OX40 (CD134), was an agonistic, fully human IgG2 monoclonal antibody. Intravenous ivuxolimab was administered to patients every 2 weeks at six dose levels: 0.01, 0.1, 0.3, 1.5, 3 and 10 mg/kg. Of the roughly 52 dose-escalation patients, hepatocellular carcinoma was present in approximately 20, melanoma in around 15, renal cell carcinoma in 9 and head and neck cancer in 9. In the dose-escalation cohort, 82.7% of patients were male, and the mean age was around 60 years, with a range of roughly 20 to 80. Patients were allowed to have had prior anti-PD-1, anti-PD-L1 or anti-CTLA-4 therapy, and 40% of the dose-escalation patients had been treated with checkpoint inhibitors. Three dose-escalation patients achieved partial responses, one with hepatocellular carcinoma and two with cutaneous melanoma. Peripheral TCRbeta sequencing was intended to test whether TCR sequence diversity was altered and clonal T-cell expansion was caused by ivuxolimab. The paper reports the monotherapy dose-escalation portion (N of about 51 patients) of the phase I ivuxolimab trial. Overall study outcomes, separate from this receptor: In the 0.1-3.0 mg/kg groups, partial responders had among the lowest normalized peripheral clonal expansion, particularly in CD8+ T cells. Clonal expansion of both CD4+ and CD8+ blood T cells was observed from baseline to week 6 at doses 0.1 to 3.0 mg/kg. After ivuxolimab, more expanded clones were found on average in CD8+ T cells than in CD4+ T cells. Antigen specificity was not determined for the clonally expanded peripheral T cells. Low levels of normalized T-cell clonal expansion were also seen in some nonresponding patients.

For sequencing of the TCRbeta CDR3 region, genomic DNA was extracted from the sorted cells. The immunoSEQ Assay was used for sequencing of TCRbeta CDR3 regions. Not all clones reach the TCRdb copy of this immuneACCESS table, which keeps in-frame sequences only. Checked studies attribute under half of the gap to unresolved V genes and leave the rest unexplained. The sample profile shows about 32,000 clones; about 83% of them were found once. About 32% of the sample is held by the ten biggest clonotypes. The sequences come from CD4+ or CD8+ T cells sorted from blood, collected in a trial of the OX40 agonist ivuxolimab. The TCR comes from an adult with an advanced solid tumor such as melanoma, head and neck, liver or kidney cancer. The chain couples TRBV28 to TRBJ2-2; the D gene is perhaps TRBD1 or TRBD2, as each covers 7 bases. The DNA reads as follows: TGTGCCAGCAGTATTCAGGGGGGGACCGGGGAGCTGTTTTTT. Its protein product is CASSIQGGTGELFF.